Following are 4 T cell receptor beta chains from one sample sequenced in a study of early T cells in non-severe SARS-CoV-2 infection. TCRdb re-derived calls from the 5' RACE reads in MiXCR, one entry per CDR3 protein. The sample lists under 85,000 distinct CDR3 sequences; around 5% were seen once. The sample in question was whole blood, obtained at baseline. The receptors were sampled from an adult who was a healthcare worker with PCR-confirmed SARS-CoV-2 infection or an uninfected control (not recorded which).

This clonotype was counted between two and nine times. An end of the junction differs from the germline gene, which may be a read error. The genes are TRBV7-9 and TRBJ1-3; D is possibly TRBD1 (6 bases). The CDR3 has 16 residues. The germline V gene has CDR1 SEHNR and CDR2 FQNEAQ (reference sequence). CDR3 sequence: CASSLARQASENTIYF. The CDR3 DNA follows: TGTGCCAGCAGCTTAGCTCGACAGGCTTCTGAAAACACCATATATTTT. Using reference TRBV7-9 and TRBJ1-3 for the parts outside the CDR3, the full variable domain is DTGVSQNPRHKITKRGQNVTFRCDPISEHNRLYWYRQTLGQGPEFLTYFQNEAQLEKSRLLSDRFSAERPKGSFSTLEIQRTEQGDSAMYLCASSLARQASENTIYFGEGSWLTVV.

This clonotype was counted at least ten times. V is TRBV27 and J is TRBJ1-2; weak D call: TRBD1 (6 bases). Germline V CDR1 and CDR2: MNHEY, SMNVEV (reference sequence). The CDR3 has 13 amino acids. Trimming took off 3 bases at V and 5 bases at J, with 10 bases between the two ends. The CDR3 spells CASSLTGVYGYTF. CDR3 bases: TGTGCCAGCAGTTTGACAGGAGTTTATGGCTACACCTTC.

This rearrangement joins TRBV6-5 to TRBJ2-5; tentatively, D is TRBD1 (6 bases). Germline V gives CDR1 MNHEY, CDR2 SVGAGI. Trimming pared 11 bases from V and 1 base from J, leaving 11 bases between. This CDR3 spans 12 amino acids. The CDR3 DNA sequence: TGTGCCGTACGGACAGCCCAAGAGACCCAGTACTTC. Translation: CAVRTAQETQYF.

The chain joins TRBV10-3 to TRBJ1-1, with TRBD1 matching over 12 bases. The CDR3 has 13 residues. Unmatched junction bases numbered 1, after V lost 2 bases and J lost 9 bases. Per the germline V gene, CDR1 is ENHRY and CDR2 is SYGVKD. The CDR3 DNA reads as TGTGCCATCAGTGAGGGGACAGGGGGCAAAGCTTTCTTT. Its protein is CAISEGTGGKAFF.